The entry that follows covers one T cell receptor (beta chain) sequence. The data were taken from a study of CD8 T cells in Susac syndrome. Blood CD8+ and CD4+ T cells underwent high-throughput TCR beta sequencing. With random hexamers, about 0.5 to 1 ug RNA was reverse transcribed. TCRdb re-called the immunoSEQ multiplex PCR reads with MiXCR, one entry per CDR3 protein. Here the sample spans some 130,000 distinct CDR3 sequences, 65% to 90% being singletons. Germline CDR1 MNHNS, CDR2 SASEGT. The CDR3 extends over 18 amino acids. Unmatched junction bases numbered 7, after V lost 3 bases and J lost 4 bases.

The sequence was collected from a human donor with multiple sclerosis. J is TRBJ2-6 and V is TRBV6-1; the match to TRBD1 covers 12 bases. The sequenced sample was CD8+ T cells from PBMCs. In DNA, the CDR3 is TGTGCCAGCAGTGACGAGGGACAGGGGGCGGAAGGGGCCAACGTCCTGACTTTC. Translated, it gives CASSDEGQGAEGANVLTF.